The 20 T cell receptor beta chains reported below all come from one sample, sequenced in a study of shared clonotypes between healthy human individuals. Profiling relied on immunoSEQ multiplex PCR, and the TCRdb table lists in-frame clones only, not all of them. The data show 600,000 to 700,000 clones, roughly 73% seen once. Sample: memory CD4+ T cells sorted from blood. Subset specified: CD45RA-negative fraction. The source of these receptors is a woman under 40 in good health.

This chain joins TRBV10-3 and TRBJ2-7; TRBD2 aligns across 11 bases. The germline V gene encodes CDR1 ENHRY and CDR2 SYGVKD. The CDR3 has 14 residues. Trimming took 7 bases from V and 5 from J; bases not matched to a gene: 7. The CDR3 DNA follows: TGTGCCATCACCGTTAGCGGGGGGGCGGACGAGCAGTACTTC. Protein sequence: CAITVSGGADEQYF.

The rearrangement links TRBV10-1 to TRBJ2-3; D is perhaps TRBD1 or TRBD2 (5 bases each). Germline V gene lookup returns CDR1 WNHNN and CDR2 SYGVQD (reference sequence). Trimming took 3 bases from V and 8 from J, leaving 21 bases between them. The length of the CDR3 is 16 residues. CDR3 residues: CASSERGGQGAGTQYF. The CDR3 DNA reads as TGCGCCAGCAGTGAACGTGGTGGGCAGGGTGCGGGTACGCAGTATTTT.

The V call is TRBV6-1, the J call TRBJ1-2; D gene uncertain. Trimming removed 0 bases from V and 1 base from J, with 0 bases in between. CDR1 MNHNS and CDR2 SASEGT come from the germline V gene. The CDR3 extends over 12 amino acids. The CDR3 DNA reads as TGTGCCAGCAGTGAAGCTAACTATGGCTACACCTTC. Encoded protein: CASSEANYGYTF.

The DNA for the CDR3 is TGTGCCAGCAGTGAACAACCCTCAAGCTCCTACAATGAGCAGTTCTTC. Protein: CASSEQPSSSYNEQFF. The chain carries TRBV6-1 and TRBJ2-1; unclear D gene. The V and J ends lost 2 bases and 0 bases respectively, with 11 bases between them. The CDR3 contains 16 residues. Germline CDR1 MNHNS, CDR2 SASEGT.

V gene TRBV5-6 combines with J gene TRBJ1-2, with TRBD1 matching over 10 bases. J lost 8 bases, V lost 4 bases, and 11 bases had no gene match. There are 15 residues in the CDR3. The germline V gene encodes CDR1 SGHDT and CDR2 YYEEEE. The CDR3, as DNA: TGTGCCAGCAGCGTTAGACAGGGGGCCACAAAGGGCTACACCTTC. Protein sequence: CASSVRQGATKGYTF.

This clone has a handful of counts. This chain connects TRBV6-5 to TRBJ2-3; D not resolved. The V gene lost 4 bases and the J gene lost 9 bases, with 8 bases spanning the gap. The V gene's germline CDR1 is MNHEY and CDR2 SVGAGI. There are 11 residues in the CDR3. The CDR3 protein is CASSSGLTQYF. The CDR3 DNA reads as TGTGCCAGCAGTTCAGGCTTGACGCAGTATTTT.

This chain joins TRBV28 and TRBJ1-2; the D is unclear. Germline-derived CDR1 and CDR2 are MDHEN and SYDVKM. CDR3 size: 12 residues. Trimming shortened V by 2 bases and J by 10 bases, and 11 bases separated the two germline ends. The CDR3 region is CASSLDAVDYTF. As DNA, the CDR3 is TGTGCCAGCAGTTTAGATGCGGTTGACTACACCTTC.

This chain links TRBV9 with TRBJ2-7; 7 positions agree with TRBD1. The germline CDR1 and CDR2 sequences are SGDLS and YYNGEE. CDR3 length: 15 residues. The junction had 12 bases not matched to a gene; V was cut back by 0 bases and J by 9 bases. CDR3 region: CASSVGTGYAIRQYF. The DNA for the CDR3 is TGTGCCAGCAGCGTAGGGACAGGCTATGCTATACGGCAGTACTTC.

The chain has TRBV30 and TRBJ2-3; 8 bases are a match to TRBD2. The CDR3 has 15 amino acids. The junction had 8 bases not matched to a gene; V was cut back by 0 bases and J by 6 bases. Per the germline V gene, CDR1 is GTSNPN and CDR2 is SVGIG (reference sequence). The CDR3 DNA sequence: TGTGCCTGGAGTGTCGGTAGCGGGAACTCTGATACGCAGTATTTT. Its translation is CAWSVGSGNSDTQYF. The variable domain in full, completed from reference TRBV30 and TRBJ2-3, reads SQTIHQWPATLVQPVGSPLSLECTVEGTSNPNLYWYRQAAGRGLQLLFYSVGIGQISSEVPQNLSASRPQDRQFILSSKKLLLSDSGFYLCAWSVGSGNSDTQYFGPGTRLTVL.

This chain uses TRBV7-2 with TRBJ2-5; 8 bases are a match to TRBD1. The ends lost 5 bases at V and 5 bases at J; junction bases unmatched: 10. Germline V gene sequence: CDR1 SGHTA, CDR2 FQGNSA. The CDR3 spans 15 residues. CDR3 protein: CASSLRQGLGETQYF. The DNA for the CDR3 is TGTGCCAGCAGCCTCAGACAGGGGTTGGGGGAGACCCAGTACTTC.

The rearrangement joins TRBV9 to TRBJ1-2, with D possibly TRBD1 on 6 matching bases. This CDR3 has 14 amino acids. V lost 3 bases and J lost 2, with 11 bases in between. Germline loops: CDR1 SGDLS, CDR2 YYNGEE. This CDR3 reads CASSGLTGNYGYTF. The CDR3 bases are TGTGCCAGCAGCGGGTTGACAGGAAACTATGGCTACACCTTC.

V gene TRBV2 combines with J gene TRBJ1-6, with D possibly being TRBD1 (6 bases). This CDR3 spans 14 amino acids. CDR1 is SNHLY and CDR2 is FYNNEI in the germline V gene. The V end lost 9 bases, the J end lost 8 bases, and 17 bases lay between the germline ends. The CDR3 spells CASSGQISDSPLHF. Written as DNA, the CDR3 is TGTGCCAGTAGCGGACAGATATCCGATTCACCCCTCCACTTT.

The chain couples TRBV11-3 to TRBJ2-5, with 10 bases aligning to TRBD2. Germline V gives CDR1 SGHNT, CDR2 YENEEA. This CDR3 has 14 residues. This chain's CDR3 is CAVRASGRLETQYF. The CDR3, as DNA: TGTGCAGTGCGGGCTAGCGGGAGACTGGAGACCCAGTACTTC.

CDR3 DNA: TGTGCCAGCAGCCGGACAGGACTCTCCTACGAGCAGTACTTC. It is translated as CASSRTGLSYEQYF. The rearrangement links TRBV11-2 to TRBJ2-7, with 7 bases lining up with TRBD1. The V and J ends lost 5 bases and 0 bases, in that order; junction bases with no gene match: 4. There are 14 residues in the CDR3. Germline V gives CDR1 SGHAT, CDR2 FQNNGV.

The CDR3 reads CASSPSGPGQEYF. The CDR3 DNA follows: TGTGCCAGCAGCCCCAGCGGACCGGGACAGGAGTACTTC. This chain links TRBV7-2 with TRBJ2-7; 8 bases match TRBD1. Germline trimming cut 5 bases from V and 11 bases from J; bases unmatched to any gene: 11. The CDR3 is made up of 13 amino acids. Germline CDR1 and CDR2: SGHTA and FQGNSA.

The genes are TRBV5-1 and TRBJ2-7; 7 positions match TRBD1. The trim removed 7 bases at V and 6 bases at J, leaving 10 bases unmatched. The CDR3 is made up of 13 amino acids. Germline V lookup: CDR1 SGHRS, CDR2 YFSETQ. CDR3 DNA sequence: TGCGCCAGCTCCAACAGGGGCGAGACCGAGCAGTACTTC. Translating it yields CASSNRGETEQYF.

The chain is built from TRBV27 and TRBJ1-1; D may be TRBD1 (5 bases). The CDR3 has 15 amino acids. Between the trimmed V and J ends, which lost 6 bases and 2 bases, there was a span of 16 bases. Germline V gives CDR1 MNHEY, CDR2 SMNVEV (reference sequence). The CDR3 DNA is TGTGCCAGCAGCAAACTATCCGGGGCAAACACTGAAGCTTTCTTT. Amino acids: CASSKLSGANTEAFF.

In its sample, this clone was seen a few times. The chain combines TRBV5-1 with TRBJ2-7; TRBD1 aligns across 7 bases. Germline V gene sequence: CDR1 SGHRS, CDR2 YFSETQ. The CDR3 loop spans 13 amino acids. The J segment lost 0 bases and the V segment lost 5 bases, leaving 2 bases of the junction unmatched. In DNA form, the CDR3 reads TGCGCCAGCAGAAGGGACAGCTCCTACGAGCAGTACTTC. This encodes CASRRDSSYEQYF.

This clone was found once. V is TRBV6-1 and J is TRBJ2-7; either TRBD1 or TRBD2 may supply D (5 bases each). V lost 2 bases and J 3 bases, leaving 17 bases between the germline ends. This CDR3 spans 16 amino acids. CDR1 and CDR2 (germline): MNHNS, SASEGT. The CDR3 DNA sequence: TGTGCCAGCAGTGAATACGGGGCCGCTCGGGGCTACGAGCAGTACTTC. Its protein product is CASSEYGAARGYEQYF.

This chain joins TRBV7-9 and TRBJ2-1; 12 positions agree with TRBD1. There are 17 residues in the CDR3. Unmatched junction bases numbered 8, after V lost 0 bases and J lost 8 bases. Per the germline V gene, CDR1 is SEHNR and CDR2 is FQNEAQ (reference sequence). CDR3 amino acids: CASSLARDRGRADEQFF. In DNA form, the CDR3 reads TGTGCCAGCAGCTTAGCGCGGGACAGGGGGCGGGCCGATGAGCAGTTCTTC. The whole variable domain, remainder taken from reference TRBV7-9 and TRBJ2-1, is DTGVSQNPRHKITKRGQNVTFRCDPISEHNRLYWYRQTLGQGPEFLTYFQNEAQLEKSRLLSDRFSAERPKGSFSTLEIQRTEQGDSAMYLCASSLARDRGRADEQFFGPGTRLTVL.